This TCR beta chain stems from a study of Graves' ophthalmopathy and Graves' hyperthyroidism. Study conclusions and caveats: Detected in blood as well were most expanded thyroid clonotypes with frequency above 0.001.

PBMCs originated in roughly 9.3 ml of fresh peripheral blood. Points on this clonotype: Its target is not known.

Transcripts of RNA were the source for amplifying TCR beta CDR3 regions. First-round RT-PCR used HTBI primers; second-round multiplex PCR followed. TCRdb processed the multiplex PCR reads anew with MiXCR; each CDR3 protein has one entry. In the table there are over 200,000 distinct CDR3 sequences, less than 30% of which are singletons. The source is a man aged 50 to 60 with Graves' ophthalmopathy. The sequencing input was peripheral blood.

For the CDR3, the DNA is TGTGCCTGGAGTGTGGGAGGAGGGACCCAGTACTTC. Amino acids: CAWSVGGGTQYF. This chain connects TRBV30 to TRBJ2-5; TRBD2 might be the D (6 bases). Looked up from germline, CDR1 is GTSNPN and CDR2 is SVGIG (reference sequence). The CDR3 consists of 12 residues. Trimming removed 0 bases at V and 7 bases at J, with 9 bases between.